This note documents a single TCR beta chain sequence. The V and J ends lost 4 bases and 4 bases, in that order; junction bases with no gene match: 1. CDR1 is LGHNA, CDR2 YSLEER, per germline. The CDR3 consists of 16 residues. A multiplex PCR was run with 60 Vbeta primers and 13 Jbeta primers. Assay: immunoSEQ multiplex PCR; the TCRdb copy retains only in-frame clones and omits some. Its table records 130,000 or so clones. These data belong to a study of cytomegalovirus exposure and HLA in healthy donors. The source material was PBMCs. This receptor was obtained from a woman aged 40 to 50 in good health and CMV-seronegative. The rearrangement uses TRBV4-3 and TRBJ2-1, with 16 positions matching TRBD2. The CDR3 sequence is CASSPGLAGGYNEQFF. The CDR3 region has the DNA TGCGCCAGCAGCCCGGGACTAGCGGGGGGGTACAATGAGCAGTTCTTC.